A selection of T cell receptor beta chains follows, all from one sample in a study of cytomegalovirus exposure and HLA in healthy donors. Profiling relied on immunoSEQ multiplex PCR, and the TCRdb table lists in-frame clones only, not all of them. The repertoire holds roughly 100,000 clones, with nearly 70% as singletons. Specimen: PBMCs. These receptors came from a woman aged 50 to 65 in good health and CMV-seropositive. CDR3s include the opening cysteine and the closing phenylalanine or tryptophan. The D gene is left open where the match is weak. Part of the rows lack a size; the others show once, few, many or a class for expanded clones.

few TRBD1 TRBJ2-5 TRBV19 CASSMGQVWSLQETQYF TGTGCCAGTAGTATGGGACAGGTGTGGTCTTTACAAGAGACCCAGTACTTC
NA NA TRBJ1-1 TRBV7-9 CASSPPPGTEAFF TGTGCCAGCAGCCCACCCCCGGGGACTGAAGCTTTCTTT
NA TRBD2 TRBJ2-7 TRBV10-3 CAMTSTGTSAAEQYF TGTGCCATGACCTCGACCGGGACTAGCGCCGCCGAGCAGTACTTC
once TRBD1 TRBJ2-2 TRBV5-1 CASSLGTGDTGELFF TGCGCCAGCAGCTTGGGTACAGGGGACACCGGGGAGCTGTTTTTT
NA TRBD2 TRBJ2-1 TRBV29-1 CSVDNSLAGVWNEQFF TGCAGCGTTGATAACTCTCTAGCGGGGGTCTGGAATGAGCAGTTCTTC
NA NA TRBJ2-5 TRBV28 CASSRSGAPTEKTQYF TGTGCCAGCAGTAGGTCTGGTGCCCCAACGGAGAAGACCCAGTACTTC
NA NA TRBJ2-1 TRBV7-9 CASSLGGLTSDEQFF TGTGCCAGCAGCCTAGGGGGACTTACATCCGATGAGCAGTTCTTC
NA NA TRBJ1-2 TRBV5-1 CASSAQTNYGYTF TGCGCCAGCAGCGCACAGACTAACTATGGCTACACCTTC
NA NA TRBJ2-1 TRBV19 CASSTPSFSSYNEQFF TGTGCCAGTAGTACCCCTAGCTTCTCGTCCTACAATGAGCAGTTCTTC
NA TRBD1 TRBJ2-7 TRBV6-1 CASRNRDRGSEQYF TGTGCCAGCAGAAATCGGGACAGGGGAAGCGAGCAGTACTTC
NA TRBD1 TRBJ1-2 TRBV27 CASRTQGAGYGYTF TGTGCCAGCAGGACGCAGGGGGCTGGGTATGGCTACACCTTC
NA TRBD1 TRBJ2-1 TRBV18 CASSPSVQGGRNEQFF TGTGCCAGCTCACCGTCGGTACAGGGGGGTCGCAATGAGCAGTTCTTC
few NA TRBJ1-3 TRBV7-2 CASSSSVGGGNTIYF TGTGCCAGCAGCTCATCAGTGGGAGGTGGAAACACCATATATTTT
few NA TRBJ2-2 TRBV18 CASSPQGGANTGELFF TGTGCCAGCTCACCACAGGGCGGGGCAAACACCGGGGAGCTGTTTTTT
once NA TRBJ1-1 TRBV19 CASSTEPTEAFF TGTGCCAGTAGTACCGAGCCGACTGAAGCTTTCTTT
NA NA TRBJ1-3 TRBV5-1 CASSLDGSGNTIYF TGCGCCAGCAGCCTGGACGGCTCTGGAAACACCATATATTTT
NA NA TRBJ2-1 TRBV9 CASSVDFSGWSRHNEQFF TGTGCCAGCAGCGTAGATTTTTCGGGGTGGAGCAGACACAATGAGCAGTTCTTC
NA TRBD2 TRBJ2-6 TRBV29-1 CSVGGGSGANVLTF TGCAGCGTTGGGGGGGGCTCTGGGGCCAACGTCCTGACTTTC
NA TRBD1 TRBJ2-6 TRBV6-1 CASRTGAGANVLTF TGTGCCAGCAGGACAGGGGCTGGGGCCAACGTCCTGACTTTC
once TRBD2 TRBJ2-2 TRBV5-4 CASSRVLAGAGELFF TGTGCCAGCAGCCGCGTACTAGCGGGGGCCGGGGAGCTGTTTTTT
once NA TRBJ1-5 TRBV18 CASSPPTGQPQHF TGTGCCAGCTCACCACCGACTGGTCAGCCCCAGCATTTT
NA TRBD2 TRBJ2-3 TRBV7-8 CASSPKGLAGAVDTDTQYF TGTGCCAGCAGCCCAAAGGGGCTAGCGGGAGCGGTAGACACAGATACGCAGTATTTT
once NA TRBJ2-1 TRBV29-1 CSVPGSNGYNEQFF TGCAGCGTTCCCGGGAGTAACGGTTACAATGAGCAGTTCTTC
NA NA TRBJ1-5 TRBV28 CASSYGGALQPQHF TGTGCCAGCAGTTACGGTGGAGCACTTCAGCCCCAGCATTTT
NA TRBD2 TRBJ2-5 TRBV7-7 CASSFEVAGQETQYF TGTGCCAGCAGCTTCGAGGTAGCGGGACAAGAGACCCAGTACTTC
NA TRBD1 TRBJ1-1 TRBV7-8 CASSLVSGGAFF TGTGCCAGCAGCTTGGTTTCAGGGGGAGCTTTCTTT
few TRBD1 TRBJ1-6 TRBV5-4 CASSLDRGSNSPLHF TGTGCCAGCAGCCTTGACAGGGGTAGTAATTCACCCCTCCACTTT
NA NA TRBJ2-2 TRBV5-5 CASSLPRTLYTGELFF TGTGCCAGCAGCCTACCGAGGACACTCTACACCGGGGAGCTGTTTTTT
NA TRBD2 TRBJ2-7 TRBV6-5 CASSRAGAAEQYF TGTGCCAGCAGCCGAGCGGGAGCGGCCGAGCAGTACTTC
NA NA TRBJ2-2 TRBV6-6 CASSYPSGAGTGELFF TGTGCCAGCAGTTACCCCTCAGGGGCAGGGACCGGGGAGCTGTTTTTT
NA NA TRBJ2-7 TRBV27 CASSRRDSIYEQYF TGTGCCAGCAGCAGGAGGGACAGTATCTACGAGCAGTACTTC
NA NA TRBJ2-3 TRBV5-4 CASSPETHRVGGTDTQYF TGTGCCAGCAGCCCAGAAACTCACAGGGTAGGGGGCACAGATACGCAGTATTTT
NA NA TRBJ1-1 TRBV5-6 CASSRNPYRGTEAFF TGTGCCAGCAGCCGTAACCCTTACCGCGGCACTGAAGCTTTCTTT
NA NA TRBJ1-4 TRBV2 CATQPLGLSIEKLFF TGTGCCACCCAGCCGCTGGGACTGTCAATAGAAAAACTGTTTTTT
NA NA TRBJ2-7 TRBV27 CASSPYPEEAHEQYF TGTGCCAGCAGTCCGTACCCGGAAGAGGCCCACGAGCAGTACTTC
NA NA TRBJ2-1 TRBV25-1 CASSDRVNEQFF TGTGCCAGCAGTGATCGGGTGAATGAGCAGTTCTTC
NA TRBD1 TRBJ2-2 TRBV9 CASSVVSATSGTGNTGELFF TGTGCCAGCAGCGTCGTATCCGCTACCTCCGGGACAGGGAACACCGGGGAGCTGTTTTTT
NA NA TRBJ1-2 TRBV28 CASKFMDLMGIPYGYTF TGTGCCAGCAAGTTTATGGACTTGATGGGGATCCCCTATGGCTACACCTTC
few NA TRBJ2-2 TRBV7-8 CASSPSGPGELFF TGTGCCAGCAGCCCCAGCGGGCCCGGGGAGCTGTTTTTT
few NA TRBJ2-1 TRBV19 CASSGSYHEQFF TGTGCCAGTAGCGGGAGTTACCATGAGCAGTTCTTC
NA TRBD1 TRBJ1-2 TRBV6-5 CASKTSRGAGGYTF TGTGCCAGCAAAACTAGCAGGGGGGCAGGAGGCTACACCTTC
NA TRBD1 TRBJ1-5 TRBV10-2 CASSERTGGGNQPQHF TGCGCCAGCAGTGAAAGGACAGGGGGCGGCAATCAGCCCCAGCATTTT
NA NA TRBJ1-4 TRBV2 CASSEQINEKLFF TGTGCCAGCAGTGAACAGATTAATGAAAAACTGTTTTTT
NA TRBD1 TRBJ2-1 TRBV28 CASSRTGDWDNEQFF TGTGCCAGCAGCCGAACAGGGGATTGGGACAATGAGCAGTTCTTC
few TRBD1 TRBJ1-4 TRBV28 CASREQGLEKLFF TGTGCCAGCAGGGAACAGGGGCTCGAAAAACTGTTTTTT
NA TRBD2 TRBJ2-7 TRBV2 CASRPGTSGYEQYF TGTGCCAGCAGACCCGGGACTAGCGGCTACGAGCAGTACTTC
NA NA TRBJ2-3 TRBV18 CASSPPTAPNSGDTQYF TGTGCCAGCTCACCACCTACAGCTCCGAATTCCGGAGATACGCAGTATTTT
few NA TRBJ1-1 TRBV6-5 CASSYRGSRLNTEAFF TGTGCCAGCAGTTACAGGGGGAGTCGACTGAACACTGAAGCTTTCTTT
NA TRBD1 TRBJ1-4 TRBV19 CASSALQGVYEKLFF TGTGCCAGTAGTGCCTTACAGGGGGTTTATGAAAAACTGTTTTTT
few NA TRBJ1-5 TRBV5-8 CASSLKVWGDSNQPQHF TGTGCCAGCAGCCTCAAAGTGTGGGGCGATAGCAATCAGCCCCAGCATTTT
once TRBD1 TRBJ1-2 TRBV28 CASSIRQGYGHYGYTF TGTGCCAGCAGTATTAGACAGGGGTATGGTCACTATGGCTACACCTTC
NA NA TRBJ1-1 TRBV7-3 CASSSQPGGTTEAFF TGTGCCAGCAGCTCCCAACCTGGGGGGACCACTGAAGCTTTCTTT
NA NA TRBJ2-1 TRBV19 CASSMSSSYNEQFF TGTGCCAGTAGTATGTCCAGCTCCTACAATGAGCAGTTCTTC
NA NA TRBJ2-3 TRBV5-1 CASSLDGATDTDTQYF TGCGCCAGCAGCTTGGATGGGGCCACTGACACAGATACGCAGTATTTT
NA TRBD1 TRBJ1-2 TRBV5-1 CASSSDRVVGYTF TGCGCCAGCAGCTCTGACAGGGTAGTAGGCTACACCTTC
NA TRBD1 TRBJ1-1 TRBV7-9 CASSSWDRGRTEAFF TGTGCCAGCAGCTCTTGGGACAGGGGGAGAACTGAAGCTTTCTTT
NA NA TRBJ2-7 TRBV27 CASSRPTGKDFHEQYF TGTGCCAGCAGTCGGCCCACAGGGAAGGATTTCCACGAGCAGTACTTC
few TRBD2 TRBJ2-3 TRBV7-3 CASSLLADLSTDTQYF TGTGCCAGCAGCCTGCTAGCGGACCTTAGCACAGATACGCAGTATTTT
few TRBD1 TRBJ2-3 TRBV29-1 CSGDWTGDTDTQYF TGCAGCGGGGATTGGACAGGGGACACAGATACGCAGTATTTT
NA NA TRBJ2-7 TRBV11-2 CASSPGIYEQYF TGTGCCAGCAGCCCCGGGATATACGAGCAGTACTTC